A single sample is the source of the 24 T cell receptor beta chains below, sequenced in a study of beta chain features in type 1 diabetes. Reverse transcription of all isolated RNA meant that expressed TCRB transcripts were sequenced. Repertoires were generated with immunoSEQ multiplex PCR, while TCRdb's copy carries only in-frame clones and drops some. The sample lists around 500,000 clones, about 30% seen once, with 0.05% to 0.065% in the top ten. Sequenced: naive CD4+ T cells from blood. Every receptor here comes from a man between 18 and 29 years old in good health.

In this sample, this clone turned up a few times. This chain's CDR3 is CASSENRADTQYF. The DNA of the CDR3 is TGTGCCAGCTCAGAAAACAGGGCCGATACGCAGTATTTT. This chain joins TRBV18 and TRBJ2-3; weak D call: TRBD1 (6 bases). V dropped 5 bases and J dropped 6 bases, with 12 bases sitting between them. The length of the CDR3 is 13 residues. From germline, CDR1 is KGHSH and CDR2 LQKENI. Full variable domain (remainder filled in from reference TRBV18 and TRBJ2-3): NAGVMQNPRHLVRRRGQEARLRCSPMKGHSHVYWYRQLPEEGLKFMVYLQKENIIDESGMPKERFSAEFPKEGPSILRIQQVVRGDSAAYFCASSENRADTQYFGPGTRLTVL.

The V and J genes are TRBV5-1 and TRBJ2-1; D assignment may be TRBD1 or TRBD2 (6 bases each). The CDR3 runs 14 residues. The germline V and J ends were trimmed by 1 base and 7 bases, with 12 bases remaining between them. CDR1 SGHRS and CDR2 YFSETQ come from the germline V gene. In nucleotides, the CDR3 is TGCGCCAGCAGCTTGAATCTAGGGGGGAATGAGCAGTTCTTC. Translated, it gives CASSLNLGGNEQFF.

The genes are TRBV30 and TRBJ2-7; tentative D call: TRBD1 (5 bases). CDR1 and CDR2 from the germline V gene are GTSNPN and SVGIG (reference sequence). V was trimmed by 5 bases and J by 2 bases, leaving 10 bases between them. The CDR3 is 12 residues long. The CDR3 bases are TGTGCCTGGGGGGCGCAGGCCTACGAGCAGTACTTC. Amino acids: CAWGAQAYEQYF.

This clone has a handful of counts. The sample has other DNA sequences that encode this CDR3 too. The chain links TRBV9 to TRBJ2-1; D tentatively fits TRBD1 or TRBD2 (5 bases each). Germline CDR1 is SGDLS and CDR2 is YYNGEE. Trimming took 2 bases from V and 3 from J, leaving 9 bases between them. This CDR3 is 14 amino acids long. The CDR3 nucleotides read TGTGCCAGCAGCGTGGCAGGGAGCTACAATGAGCAGTTCTTC. Translated: CASSVAGSYNEQFF.

The sample holds a few counts of this clone. One end of the junction varies from germline; a read error may be responsible. The rearrangement joins TRBV25-1 to TRBJ2-7; D is unclear. The CDR3 is 15 residues long. The V gene's germline CDR1 is MGHDK and CDR2 SYGVNS. The CDR3 here is CASSEGVASSHEQYF. The CDR3 coding sequence is TGTGCCAGCAGTGAGGGCGTGGCAAGCTCCCACGAGCAGTACTTC.

This clone was recorded a few times. The chain has TRBV30 and TRBJ2-1; no clear D. The CDR3 covers 13 residues. Trimming stripped 2 bases from V and 10 bases from J, with 15 bases between. Germline CDR1 is GTSNPN and CDR2 is SVGIG (reference sequence). CDR3 DNA sequence: TGTGCCTGGAGTCAAAATGCTCTCTGGGAGCAGTTCTTC. Its protein is CAWSQNALWEQFF. Supplemented by reference TRBV30 and TRBJ2-1, the full variable domain reads SQTIHQWPATLVQPVGSPLSLECTVEGTSNPNLYWYRQAAGRGLQLLFYSVGIGQISSEVPQNLSASRPQDRQFILSSKKLLLSDSGFYLCAWSQNALWEQFFGPGTRLTVL.

This rearrangement joins TRBV5-1 to TRBJ2-7; D is undetermined. The V end was cut by 2 bases, the J end by 2 bases, with 11 bases between. Germline-derived CDR1 and CDR2 are SGHRS and YFSETQ. CDR3 length: 14 residues. The CDR3 loop is CASSLRDAAYEQYF. CDR3 nucleotides: TGCGCCAGCAGCTTAAGGGATGCAGCCTACGAGCAGTACTTC. The full variable domain, its missing parts supplied by reference TRBV5-1 and TRBJ2-7, is KAGVTQTPRYLIKTRGQQVTLSCSPISGHRSVSWYQQTPGQGLQFLFEYFSETQRNKGNFPGRFSGRQFSNSRSEMNVSTLELGDSALYLCASSLRDAAYEQYFGPGTRLTVT.

This clone is a singleton in its sample. The chain employs TRBV5-1 and TRBJ2-1; no clear D. Germline CDR1 reads SGHRS; CDR2 reads YFSETQ. V was pared by 4 bases and J by 4 bases, with 6 bases between. This CDR3 comprises 12 residues. The CDR3, as DNA: TGCGCCAGCAGCCCGGAGTACAATGAGCAGTTCTTC. Amino acid sequence: CASSPEYNEQFF.

The V and J genes are TRBV25-1 and TRBJ2-7; 10 positions agree with TRBD2. The CDR3 runs 18 residues. CDR1 is MGHDK, CDR2 SYGVNS, per germline. V was clipped by 3 bases and J by 2 bases; unmatched bases: 13. The CDR3 loop is CASSDRAPPGLATYEQYF. The CDR3 bases are TGTGCCAGCAGTGATCGGGCCCCACCGGGACTAGCGACCTACGAGCAGTACTTC.

In its sample, this clone was seen a few times. The J gene is TRBJ2-7, the V gene TRBV7-9; 12 bases are shared with TRBD2. J was trimmed by 7 bases and V by 5 bases; bases with no gene match: 9. The CDR3 has 15 amino acids. From germline, CDR1 is SEHNR and CDR2 FQNEAQ (reference sequence). This CDR3 reads CASSTRLAGESEQYF. CDR3 coding DNA: TGTGCCAGCAGCACCCGACTAGCGGGAGAATCTGAGCAGTACTTC.

The chain couples TRBV4-3 to TRBJ1-2, with 8 bases identical to TRBD1. The V gene's germline CDR1 is LGHNA and CDR2 YSLEER. This CDR3 comprises 15 residues. With 4 bases clipped from V and 3 bases from J, the junction kept 7 bases outside the gene matches. CDR3 nucleotides: TGCGCCAGCAGCCGATGGACAGGGTCAGACTATGGCTACACCTTC. The encoded protein is CASSRWTGSDYGYTF.

This chain uses TRBV30 with TRBJ1-5, with D perhaps matching TRBD1 (5 bases). The CDR3 runs to 13 residues. Looked up from germline, CDR1 is GTSNPN and CDR2 is SVGIG (reference sequence). The V and J ends lost 4 bases and 7 bases respectively, with 14 bases between them. The CDR3 protein is CAWTERGGQPQHF. CDR3 nucleotide sequence: TGTGCCTGGACTGAGAGGGGCGGGCAGCCCCAGCATTTT.

This clone has more than one count but fewer than ten. The DNA of the CDR3 is TGTGCCAGCAGTCCTAGCGGGAGGGGCACAGATACGCAGTATTTT. It specifies CASSPSGRGTDTQYF. The chain carries TRBV2 and TRBJ2-3; 12 bases are shared with TRBD2. Germline loops: CDR1 SNHLY, CDR2 FYNNEI. Trimming took 5 bases from V and 1 from J; bases not matched to a gene: 1. This CDR3 has 15 amino acids. The full variable domain, in which reference TRBV2 and TRBJ2-3 provide the parts outside the CDR3, is EPEVTQTPSHQVTQMGQEVILRCVPISNHLYFYWYRQILGQKVEFLVSFYNNEISEKSEIFDDQFSVERPDGSNFTLKIRSTKLEDSAMYFCASSPSGRGTDTQYFGPGTRLTVL.

This chain links TRBV30 with TRBJ2-3; 10 nucleotides line up with TRBD2. The CDR3 extends over 14 amino acids. The V gene's germline CDR1 is GTSNPN and CDR2 SVGIG (reference sequence). The V gene end was trimmed by 5 bases and the J gene end by 1 base; junction bases not matched to a gene: 3. The CDR3 DNA sequence: TGTGCCTGGGGCCTAGCGGGAGGCACAGATACGCAGTATTTT. Protein product: CAWGLAGGTDTQYF.

The CDR3 nucleotides read TGCGCCAGCAGCCGGGGACAGGGTAGGACCGGGGAGCTGTTTTTT. This codes for CASSRGQGRTGELFF. V usage is TRBV4-1 and J usage is TRBJ2-2; 9 bases are a match to TRBD1. Per germline, CDR1 MGHRA and CDR2 YSYEKL. This CDR3 region has 15 residues. V shed 4 bases and J 5 bases; nucleotides not matched to a gene: 5.

The chain recombines TRBV6-1 with TRBJ1-3; D not certain. CDR3 length: 12 amino acids. Germline values: CDR1 MNHNS, CDR2 SASEGT. The V end lost 1 base, the J end lost 7 bases, and 5 bases lay between the germline ends. The chain's CDR3 is CASSEVSNTIYF. The CDR3 DNA sequence: TGTGCCAGCAGTGAAGTCTCCAACACCATATATTTT.

This clone was observed a handful of times. The chain couples TRBV4-3 to TRBJ2-7; no reliable D call. This CDR3 region has 14 residues. CDR1 and CDR2 from the germline V gene are LGHNA and YSLEER. V lost 2 bases, J lost 5 bases, and 13 bases lay in between. In DNA form, the CDR3 reads TGCGCCAGCAGCCAAATCACCGCGGTAGACGAGCAGTACTTC. This codes for CASSQITAVDEQYF.

The J gene is TRBJ2-1, the V gene TRBV5-6; TRBD1 agrees at 7 bases. Germline V gives CDR1 SGHDT, CDR2 YYEEEE. With V trimmed by 6 bases and J by 7 bases, 7 bases remained unmatched. CDR3 length equals 13 residues. The CDR3 DNA is TGTGCCAGCAAAGGTCAGGGGGTAAATGAGCAGTTCTTC. Translating it yields CASKGQGVNEQFF.

This chain links TRBV4-3 with TRBJ1-4; D not resolved. The CDR3 is made up of 13 amino acids. Trimming stripped 4 bases from V and 8 bases from J, with 11 bases between. In germline, CDR1 is LGHNA, CDR2 YSLEER. CDR3 coding DNA: TGCGCCAGCAGCCTCCTGATGGCAGAAAAACTGTTTTTT. This encodes CASSLLMAEKLFF.

The chain carries TRBV10-3 and TRBJ1-1, with 9 bases aligning to TRBD1. This CDR3 has 14 amino acids. Looked up from germline, CDR1 is ENHRY and CDR2 is SYGVKD. V lost 6 bases to trimming and J lost 1 base; unmatched junction nucleotides: 3. CDR3: CAISQGQGNTEAFF. The CDR3 DNA reads TGTGCCATCAGCCAGGGACAGGGGAACACTGAAGCTTTCTTT.

The rearrangement uses TRBV7-9 and TRBJ2-7, with 11 bases that match TRBD2. Germline assignment: CDR1 SEHNR and CDR2 FQNEAQ (reference sequence). J lost 5 bases, V lost 5 bases, and 5 bases had no gene match. The CDR3 is 14 residues long. The CDR3 sequence: CASSLGTSGDEQYF. The CDR3 DNA follows: TGTGCCAGCAGCCTCGGGACTAGCGGAGACGAGCAGTACTTC.

With regard to this clone: The same CDR3 can be traced to other DNA sequences in this sample. This CDR3 is CAWSQSYEQYF. The CDR3 coding sequence is TGTGCCTGGAGTCAAAGCTACGAGCAGTACTTC. The J gene is TRBJ2-7, the V gene TRBV30; D is unresolved. The germline V and J ends were trimmed by 2 bases and 3 bases, with 5 bases remaining between them. Per the germline V gene, CDR1 is GTSNPN and CDR2 is SVGIG (reference sequence). CDR3 length equals 11 residues.

To note about this clone: Other DNA variants within this sample encode the same CDR3. The V call is TRBV9, the J call TRBJ2-5; D gene ambiguous. CDR1 is SGDLS, CDR2 YYNGEE, per germline. With 0 bases removed from V and 5 bases from J, the gap between germline ends came to 8 bases. The CDR3 is made up of 13 amino acids. The CDR3 DNA is TGTGCCAGCAGCGTAGACTTGGGGGAGACCCAGTACTTC. This gives the protein CASSVDLGETQYF. The whole variable domain, remainder taken from reference TRBV9 and TRBJ2-5, is DSGVTQTPKHLITATGQRVTLRCSPRSGDLSVYWYQQSLDQGLQFLIQYYNGEERAKGNILERFSAQQFPDLHSELNLSSLELGDSALYFCASSVDLGETQYFGPGTRLLVL.

This clone showed up just a few times. The CDR3 reads CASSRGVYNEQFF. CDR3 coding DNA: TGTGCCAGCAGCCGGGGGGTTTACAATGAGCAGTTCTTC. The chain joins TRBV14 to TRBJ2-1; D possibly corresponds to TRBD2 (6 bases). The V gene lost 4 bases and the J gene lost 4 bases, with 8 bases spanning the gap. Per germline, CDR1 SGHDN and CDR2 FVKESK. This CDR3 is built from 13 residues.